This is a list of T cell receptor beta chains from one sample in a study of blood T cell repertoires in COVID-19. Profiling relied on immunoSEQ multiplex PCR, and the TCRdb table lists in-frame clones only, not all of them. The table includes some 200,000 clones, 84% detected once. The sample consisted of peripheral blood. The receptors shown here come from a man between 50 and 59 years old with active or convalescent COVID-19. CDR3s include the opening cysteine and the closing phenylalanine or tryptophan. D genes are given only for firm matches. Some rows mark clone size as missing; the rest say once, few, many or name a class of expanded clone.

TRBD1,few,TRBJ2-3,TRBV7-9,TGTGCCAGCAGCTTGTGGATAATAAGGACAGGGGTGTCAGATACGCAGTATTTT,CASSLWIIRTGVSDTQYF
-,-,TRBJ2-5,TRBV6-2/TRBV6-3,TGTGCCAGCAGTTACGGGGCGTGGGAGACCCAGTACTTC,CASSYGAWETQYF
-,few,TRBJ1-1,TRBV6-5,TGTGCCAGCACGCACGGAGACCGACTGAACACTGAAGCTTTCTTT,CASTHGDRLNTEAFF
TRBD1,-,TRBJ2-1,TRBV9,TGTGCCAGCAGCGCACGGTGGACAGGGTGGGACAATGAGCAGTTCTTC,CASSARWTGWDNEQFF
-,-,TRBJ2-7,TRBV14,TGTGCCAGCAGCCAAGTTGGGGGGAGCTACGAGCAGTACTTC,CASSQVGGSYEQYF
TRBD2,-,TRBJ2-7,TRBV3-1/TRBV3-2,TGTGCCAGCAGCCCTCTAGGGAGCGGGAGTTTGTTCGAGCAGTACTTC,CASSPLGSGSLFEQYF
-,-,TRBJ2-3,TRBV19,TGTGCCAGTAGTCCGACGGGGTGGCCAGATACGCAGTATTTT,CASSPTGWPDTQYF
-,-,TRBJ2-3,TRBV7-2,TGTGCCAGCAGCTTAATCCCACCCCCGGGGGACCACTGTCATTTT,CASSLIPPPGDHCHF
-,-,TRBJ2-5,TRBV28,TGTGCCAGCAGTATCAGCCGGGACACCCAAGAGACCCAGTACTTC,CASSISRDTQETQYF
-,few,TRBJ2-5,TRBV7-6,TGTGCCAGCAGCGGACGGCAAGCGCGGGATGTGACCCAGTACTTC,CASSGRQARDVTQYF
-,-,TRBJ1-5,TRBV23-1,TGCGCCAGCATTATGAGACAGGGCAATCAGCCCCAGCATTTT,CASIMRQGNQPQHF